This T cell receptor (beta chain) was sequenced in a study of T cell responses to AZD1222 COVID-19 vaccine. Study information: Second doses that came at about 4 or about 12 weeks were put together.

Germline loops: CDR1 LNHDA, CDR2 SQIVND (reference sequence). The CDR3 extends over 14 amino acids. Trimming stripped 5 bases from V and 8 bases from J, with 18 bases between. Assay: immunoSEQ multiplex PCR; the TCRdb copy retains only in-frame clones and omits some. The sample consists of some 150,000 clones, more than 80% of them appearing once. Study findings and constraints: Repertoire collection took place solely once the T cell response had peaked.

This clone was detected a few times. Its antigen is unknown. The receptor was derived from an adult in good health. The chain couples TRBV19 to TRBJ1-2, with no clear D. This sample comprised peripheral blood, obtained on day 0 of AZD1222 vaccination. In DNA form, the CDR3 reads TGTGCCAGTAGTTTCGCGGGGTACGCGCAAGGCTACACCTTC. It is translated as CASSFAGYAQGYTF.